This T cell receptor beta chain was observed in a study of graft-versus-host responses after intestinal transplantation (dated by TCRdb to the early 2020s). As for the study more broadly: Recipients received multivisceral, liver-intestinal, or isolated intestinal transplants. The cohort enrolled 20 to 30 intestinal transplant recipients, one of whom was a retransplant, and 3 patients without pretransplant specimens were excluded. Graft-versus-host and host-versus-graft alloreactive T cell clones were tracked in the graft, circulation and bone marrow after intestinal transplantation using bulk TCR-beta CDR3 sequencing. Anti-thymocyte globulin induction was given to all recipients, followed by maintenance tacrolimus and steroids for approximately 3 years. Alloreactive clones were identified by sequencing pre-transplant mixed lymphocyte reaction products and comparing them with unstimulated pre-transplant donor and recipient T cells. A peak of at least 4% donor T cells among recipient peripheral blood mononuclear cells was the definition used for donor T cell macrochimerism. Rather than being sequenced by the commercial service, samples from three later patients were sequenced in-house on an Illumina MiSeq and processed with MiXCR.

The CDR3 spans 15 residues, from the cysteine through the phenylalanine. CDR3 DNA is the only sequence kept; it has 45 bases, read in frame from the first base. Looking up the germline V gene yields CDR1 SQVTM and CDR2 ANQGSEA. The V end gives up 1 base and the J end 5 bases, leaving 8 bases in the junction not matched to a gene. Receptor amplification or capture employed the immunoSEQ multiplex PCR assay. In most patients, genomic DNA was isolated using the Qiagen DNeasy Blood and Tissue Kit and sent frozen to Adaptive Biotechnologies for TCR sequencing. High-throughput TCR-beta CDR3 sequencing of genomic DNA from most patients was performed by Adaptive Biotechnologies. On the study's bioinformatics: TCR sequencing data for 15 to 20 patients were retrieved from Adaptive's ImmunoSEQ software; three other patients were processed with MiXCR and VDJtools. CD4 versus CD8 sorting errors were corrected by removing sequences found in both subsets at a frequency ratio below 5:1. CDR3 nucleotide sequences shared by donor and recipient were removed because the origin of these sequences could not be assigned. To count as alloreactive, a clone needed at least 2-fold expansion over unstimulated cells and a minimum CFSE-low frequency of 0.002% (template counts) or 0.001% (read counts). A clone was considered mappable if detected in the sequenced pre-transplant spleen, lymph node, or MLR CFSE-low populations of the donor or recipient. The cumulative frequency of alloreactive clones was calculated as a percentage of all sequences, weighted by copy number. The source is immuneACCESS, and TCRdb retained only in-frame sequences with V and J called. Part of the clones is not carried over; for the studies checked, unresolved V genes explain less than half of this, and the remainder is unexplained. That table furnishes V, J and clone size, whereas the DNA furnished D and trimming. For this sample there are some 110,000 clones; around 94% appear just once. The top ten clonotypes cover roughly 1% of the sample.

Overall study outcomes, separate from this receptor: In the allografts of patients with donor T cell macrochimerism, GvH to HvG T cell clonal ratios were high. The conclusions were limited by the relatively low number and heterogeneity of the intestinal transplant patients. Early after transplant, peak levels of circulating GvH clones were found to be associated with declines in HvG clones. GvH clones were found in recipient bone marrow, and some of the GvH clones appeared earlier in ileal mucosa or blood, which is consistent with an intestinal mucosal origin.

With respect to this clone: Its antigen is still unknown. Base qualities are not recorded, but no much larger clone differs from it by a single base.

This specimen's time point label, per the study, means: cells obtained before transplantation from donor or recipient. CD3+CD4+ and CD3+CD8+ populations were FACS-sorted from unstimulated pre-transplant donor and recipient cells taken from spleen or lymph nodes. This sample comprised unstimulated CD8+ T cells sorted from spleen or lymph node cells, obtained before transplant. This clonotype was obtained from a human donor who was the organ donor for an intestinal transplant. The chain joins TRBV29-1 to TRBJ2-7; the junction holds 10 bases that match TRBD2. The CDR3: CSVEGSSGSYDEQYF. The bases read TGCAGCGTTGAAGGGTCTAGCGGGAGTTACGACGAGCAGTACTTC.